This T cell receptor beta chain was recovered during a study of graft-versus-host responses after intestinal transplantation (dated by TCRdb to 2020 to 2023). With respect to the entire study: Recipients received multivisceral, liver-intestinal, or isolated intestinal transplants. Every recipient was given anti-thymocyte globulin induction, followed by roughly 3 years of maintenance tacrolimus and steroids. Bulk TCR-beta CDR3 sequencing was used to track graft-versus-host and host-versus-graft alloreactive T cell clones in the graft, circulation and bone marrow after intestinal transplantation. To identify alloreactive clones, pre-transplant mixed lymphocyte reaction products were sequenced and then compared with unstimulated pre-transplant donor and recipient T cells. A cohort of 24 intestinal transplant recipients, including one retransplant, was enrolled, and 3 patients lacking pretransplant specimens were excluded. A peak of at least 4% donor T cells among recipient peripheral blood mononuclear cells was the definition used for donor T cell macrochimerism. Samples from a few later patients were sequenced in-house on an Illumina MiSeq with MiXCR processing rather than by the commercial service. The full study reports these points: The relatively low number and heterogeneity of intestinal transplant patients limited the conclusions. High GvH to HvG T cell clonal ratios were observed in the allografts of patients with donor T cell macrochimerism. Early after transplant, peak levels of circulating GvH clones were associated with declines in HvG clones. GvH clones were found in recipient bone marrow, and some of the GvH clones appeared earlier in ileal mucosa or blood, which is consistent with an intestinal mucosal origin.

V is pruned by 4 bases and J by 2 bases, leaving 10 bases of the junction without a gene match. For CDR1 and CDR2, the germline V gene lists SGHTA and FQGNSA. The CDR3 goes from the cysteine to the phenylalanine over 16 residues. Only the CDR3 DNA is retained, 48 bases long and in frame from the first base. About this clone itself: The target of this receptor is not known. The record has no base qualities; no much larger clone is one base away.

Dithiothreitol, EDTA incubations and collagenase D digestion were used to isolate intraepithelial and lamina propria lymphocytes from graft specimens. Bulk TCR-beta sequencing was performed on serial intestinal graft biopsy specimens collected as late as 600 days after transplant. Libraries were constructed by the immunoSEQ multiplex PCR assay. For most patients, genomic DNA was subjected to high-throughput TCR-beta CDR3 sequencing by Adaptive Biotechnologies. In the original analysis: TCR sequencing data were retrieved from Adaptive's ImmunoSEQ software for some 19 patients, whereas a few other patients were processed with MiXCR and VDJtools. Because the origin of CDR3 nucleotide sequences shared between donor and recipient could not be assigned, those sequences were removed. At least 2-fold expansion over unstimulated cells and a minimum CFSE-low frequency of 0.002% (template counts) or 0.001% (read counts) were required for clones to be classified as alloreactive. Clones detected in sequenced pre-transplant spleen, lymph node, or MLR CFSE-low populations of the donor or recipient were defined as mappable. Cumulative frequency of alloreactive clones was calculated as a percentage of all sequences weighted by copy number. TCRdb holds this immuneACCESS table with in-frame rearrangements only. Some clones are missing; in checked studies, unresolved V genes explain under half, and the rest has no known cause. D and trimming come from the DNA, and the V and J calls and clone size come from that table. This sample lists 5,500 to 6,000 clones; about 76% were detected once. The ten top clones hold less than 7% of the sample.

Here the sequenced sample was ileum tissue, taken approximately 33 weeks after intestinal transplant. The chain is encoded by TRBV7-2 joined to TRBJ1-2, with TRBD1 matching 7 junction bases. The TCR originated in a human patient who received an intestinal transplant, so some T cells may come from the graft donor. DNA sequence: TGTGCCAGCAGCTCACCGGGACAGTCTCTAAACTATGGCTACACCTTC. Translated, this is CASSSPGQSLNYGYTF.